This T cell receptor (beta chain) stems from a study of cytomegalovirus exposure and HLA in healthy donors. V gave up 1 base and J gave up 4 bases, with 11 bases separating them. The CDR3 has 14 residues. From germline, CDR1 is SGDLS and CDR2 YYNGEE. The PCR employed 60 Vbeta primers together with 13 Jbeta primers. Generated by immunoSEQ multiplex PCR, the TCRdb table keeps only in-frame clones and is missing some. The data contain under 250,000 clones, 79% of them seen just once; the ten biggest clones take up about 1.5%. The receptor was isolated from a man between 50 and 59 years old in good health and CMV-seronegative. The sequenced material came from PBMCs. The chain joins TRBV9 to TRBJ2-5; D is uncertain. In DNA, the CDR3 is TGTGCCAGCAGCGTACGTGGTAACAGAGAGACCCAGTACTTC. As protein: CASSVRGNRETQYF. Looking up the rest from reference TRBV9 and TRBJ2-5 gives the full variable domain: DSGVTQTPKHLITATGQRVTLRCSPRSGDLSVYWYQQSLDQGLQFLIQYYNGEERAKGNILERFSAQQFPDLHSELNLSSLELGDSALYFCASSVRGNRETQYFGPGTRLLVL.